The TCR beta chain described here comes from a study of blood T cell repertoires in COVID-19. As originally analysed: Reference gene primer amplification gave nucleated cell count estimates. This table comes from immunoSEQ multiplex PCR, and its TCRdb copy is limited to in-frame clones, with some not included. That table furnishes V, J and clone size, whereas the DNA furnished D and trimming. Here the sample spans around 200,000 clones, approximately 91% being singletons. Per the germline V gene, CDR1 is MNHNY and CDR2 is SVGAGI (reference sequence). J gave up 0 bases and V 6 bases, and 7 bases lay outside the gene matches. CDR3 length: 16 amino acids.

This clonotype originated in a man aged 25-40 years with acute or convalescent COVID-19. The specimen sequenced was peripheral blood. This rearrangement joins TRBV6-6 to TRBJ1-3, with 8 bases aligning to TRBD1. The CDR3 region has the DNA TGTGCCAGCAGACCCGGACAGGGATACTCTGGAAACACCATATATTTT. Encoded protein: CASRPGQGYSGNTIYF.